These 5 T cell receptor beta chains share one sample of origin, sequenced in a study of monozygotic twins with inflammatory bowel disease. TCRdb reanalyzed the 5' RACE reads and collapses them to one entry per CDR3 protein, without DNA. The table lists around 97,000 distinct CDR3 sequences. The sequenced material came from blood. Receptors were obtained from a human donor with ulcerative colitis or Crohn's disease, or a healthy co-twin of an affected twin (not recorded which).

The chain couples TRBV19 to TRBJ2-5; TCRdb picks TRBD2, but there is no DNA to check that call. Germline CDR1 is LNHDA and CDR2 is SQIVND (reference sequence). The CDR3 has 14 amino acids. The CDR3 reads CASRRTSGQETQYF.

The CDR3 is CASRTSGHSGNTIYF. The rearrangement links TRBV6-1 to TRBJ1-3; TCRdb designates TRBD1, a call that cannot be tested without DNA. This CDR3 has 15 amino acids. CDR1 and CDR2 (germline): MNHNS, SASEGT.

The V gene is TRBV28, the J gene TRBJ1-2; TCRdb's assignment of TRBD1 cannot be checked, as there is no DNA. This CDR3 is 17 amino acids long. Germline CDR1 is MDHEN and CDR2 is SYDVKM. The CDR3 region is CASSPYYPGQGYYGYTF.

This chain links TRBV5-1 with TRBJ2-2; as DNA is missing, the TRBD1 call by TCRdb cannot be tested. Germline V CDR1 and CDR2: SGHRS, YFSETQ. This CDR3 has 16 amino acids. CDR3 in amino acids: CASSQGGTANTGELFF.

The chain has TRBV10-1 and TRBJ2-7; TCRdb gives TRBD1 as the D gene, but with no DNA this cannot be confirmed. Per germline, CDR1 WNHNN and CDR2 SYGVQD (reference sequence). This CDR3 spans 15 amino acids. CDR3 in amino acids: CASSESTGGWYEQYF.